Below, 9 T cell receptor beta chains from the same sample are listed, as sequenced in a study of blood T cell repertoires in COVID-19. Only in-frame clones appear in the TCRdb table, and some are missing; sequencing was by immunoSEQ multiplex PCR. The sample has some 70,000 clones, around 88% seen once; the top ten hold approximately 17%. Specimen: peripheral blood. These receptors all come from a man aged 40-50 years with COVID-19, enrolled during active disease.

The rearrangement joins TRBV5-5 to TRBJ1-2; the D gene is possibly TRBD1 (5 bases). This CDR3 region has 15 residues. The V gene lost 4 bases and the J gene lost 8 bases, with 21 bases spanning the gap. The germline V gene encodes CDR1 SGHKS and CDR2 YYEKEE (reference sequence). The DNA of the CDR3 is TGTGCCAGCAGCCTGTCGGGGGAACAACGTTCGGGCTACACCTTC. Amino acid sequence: CASSLSGEQRSGYTF.

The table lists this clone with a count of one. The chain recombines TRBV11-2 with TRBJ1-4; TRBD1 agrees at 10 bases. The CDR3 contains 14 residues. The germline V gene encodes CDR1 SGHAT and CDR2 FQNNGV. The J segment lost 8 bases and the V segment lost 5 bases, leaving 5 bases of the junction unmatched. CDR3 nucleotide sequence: TGTGCCAGCAGCCGGGACAGGGGTTGGGAAAAACTGTTTTTT. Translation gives CASSRDRGWEKLFF.

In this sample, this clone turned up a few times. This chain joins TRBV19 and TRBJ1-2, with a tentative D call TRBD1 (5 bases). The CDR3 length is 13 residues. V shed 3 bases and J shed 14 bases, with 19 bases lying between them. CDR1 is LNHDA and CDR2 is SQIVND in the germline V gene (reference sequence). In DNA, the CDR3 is TGTGCCAGTAGTATTATTGGGGGGACGGTCGAGACCTTC. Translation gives CASSIIGGTVETF.

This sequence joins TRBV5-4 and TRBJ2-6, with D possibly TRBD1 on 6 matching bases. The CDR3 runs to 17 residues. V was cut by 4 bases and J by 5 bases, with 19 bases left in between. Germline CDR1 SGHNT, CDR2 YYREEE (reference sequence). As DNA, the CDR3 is TGTGCCAGCAGCCCGGGACATGGGGAGTTCCGGGCCAACGTCCTGACTTTC. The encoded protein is CASSPGHGEFRANVLTF.

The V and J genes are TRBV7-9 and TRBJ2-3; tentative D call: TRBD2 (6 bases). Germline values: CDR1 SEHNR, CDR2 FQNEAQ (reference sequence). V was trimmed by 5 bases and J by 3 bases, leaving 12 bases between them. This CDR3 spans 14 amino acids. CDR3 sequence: CASSLEEGTDTQYF. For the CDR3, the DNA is TGTGCCAGCAGCCTCGAGGAGGGAACAGATACGCAGTATTTT. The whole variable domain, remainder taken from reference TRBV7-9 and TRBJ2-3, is DTGVSQNPRHKITKRGQNVTFRCDPISEHNRLYWYRQTLGQGPEFLTYFQNEAQLEKSRLLSDRFSAERPKGSFSTLEIQRTEQGDSAMYLCASSLEEGTDTQYFGPGTRLTVL.

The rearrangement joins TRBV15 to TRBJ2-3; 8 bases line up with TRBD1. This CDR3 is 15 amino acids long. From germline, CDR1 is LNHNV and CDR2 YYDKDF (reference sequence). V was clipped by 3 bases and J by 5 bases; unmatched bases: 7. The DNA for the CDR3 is TGTGCCACCAGCAGGGACAGGGTCGAGGTAGATACGCAGTATTTT. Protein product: CATSRDRVEVDTQYF.

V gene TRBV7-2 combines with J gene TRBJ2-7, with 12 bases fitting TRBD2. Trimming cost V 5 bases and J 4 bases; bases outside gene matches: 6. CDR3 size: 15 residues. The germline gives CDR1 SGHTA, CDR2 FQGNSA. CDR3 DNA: TGTGCCAGCAGCCTTTACCTAGCGGGGGGGTACGAGCAGTACTTC. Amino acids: CASSLYLAGGYEQYF.

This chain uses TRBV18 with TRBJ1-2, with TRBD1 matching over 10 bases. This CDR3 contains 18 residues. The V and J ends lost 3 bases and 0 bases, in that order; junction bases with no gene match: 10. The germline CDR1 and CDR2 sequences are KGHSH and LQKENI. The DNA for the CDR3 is TGTGCCAGCTCACCCCAACCCCATGGACAGGGGGCTAACTATGGCTACACCTTC. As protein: CASSPQPHGQGANYGYTF.

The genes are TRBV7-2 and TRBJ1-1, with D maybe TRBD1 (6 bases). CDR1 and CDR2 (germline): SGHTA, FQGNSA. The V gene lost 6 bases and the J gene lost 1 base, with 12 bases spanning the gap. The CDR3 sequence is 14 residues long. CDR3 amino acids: CASRKQQGNTEAFF. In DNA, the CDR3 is TGTGCCAGCAGAAAACAACAGGGGAACACTGAAGCTTTCTTT.